Below, one T cell receptor beta chain is given with its context. The sample belongs to a study of T cells after somatic rescue of genetic block. Libraries were prepared by immunoSEQ multiplex PCR; TCRdb keeps only in-frame clonotypes and omits some of them. Of 88,000 or so clones listed, 85% to 90% are singletons. Germline CDR1 and CDR2: SGHDT and YYEEEE. The V end lost 0 bases, the J end lost 1 base, and 5 bases lay between the germline ends. The CDR3 is 14 residues long. This receptor was obtained from a woman aged 18-35 years. Sequencing was performed on peripheral blood mononuclear cells (PBMCs). The chain links TRBV5-6 to TRBJ1-5, with unresolved D. The CDR3, as DNA: TGTGCCAGCAGCTTGGTTGGGAGCAATCAGCCCCAGCATTTT. Protein: CASSLVGSNQPQHF.